The 2 T cell receptor beta chains listed next were all sequenced from one sample in a study of PD-L1 blockade in urothelial cancer. Libraries were prepared by immunoSEQ multiplex PCR; TCRdb keeps only in-frame clonotypes and omits some of them. The sample has approximately 100,000 clones; over 75% are singletons. The source was PBMCs, collected around atezolizumab (anti-PD-L1) treatment. These TCRs come from a man between 50 and 59 years old with urothelial cancer.

The CDR3 nucleotides read TGTGCCACCAGCAGAGATCGAGCGAGGTACGAGCAGTACTTC. This sequence encodes CATSRDRARYEQYF. The chain carries TRBV15 and TRBJ2-7; D is unresolved. There are 14 residues in the CDR3. CDR1 and CDR2 (germline): LNHNV, YYDKDF (reference sequence). The germline V and J ends were trimmed by 0 bases and 4 bases, with 10 bases remaining between them.

The chain couples TRBV30 to TRBJ2-3; 9 bases match TRBD2. Germline CDR1 and CDR2: GTSNPN and SVGIG (reference sequence). V gave up 5 bases and J gave up 6 bases; unmatched junction bases: 6. The CDR3 covers 13 residues. This CDR3 is CAWASGVPDTQYF. The CDR3 DNA reads TGTGCCTGGGCTAGCGGGGTTCCGGATACGCAGTATTTT.